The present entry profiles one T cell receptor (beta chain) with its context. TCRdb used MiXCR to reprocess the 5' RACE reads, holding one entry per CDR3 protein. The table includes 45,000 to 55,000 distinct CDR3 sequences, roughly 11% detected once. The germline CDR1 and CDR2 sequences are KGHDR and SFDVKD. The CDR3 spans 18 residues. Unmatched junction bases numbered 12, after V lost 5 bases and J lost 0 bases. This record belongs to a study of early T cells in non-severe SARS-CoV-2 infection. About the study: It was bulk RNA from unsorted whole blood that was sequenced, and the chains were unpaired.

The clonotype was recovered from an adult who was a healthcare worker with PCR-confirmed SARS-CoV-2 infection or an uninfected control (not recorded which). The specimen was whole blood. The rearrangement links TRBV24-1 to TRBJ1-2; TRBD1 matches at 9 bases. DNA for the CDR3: TGTGCCACCAGTGGTGGCACAGGGGGCGGCCTAGCTAACTATGGCTACACCTTC. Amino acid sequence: CATSGGTGGGLANYGYTF.